The 15 T cell receptor beta chains given below trace back to one sample, sequenced in a study of regulatory T cells in long-lasting Graves disease. Sequencing libraries for TCR beta were prepared with iRepertoire HTBI primers and Arm-PCR of CDR3 regions. TCRdb processed the multiplex PCR reads anew with MiXCR; each CDR3 protein has one entry. The table lists under 500,000 distinct CDR3 sequences, 20% of them singletons. Time point: persistent/refractory GD, antithyroid drugs over 5 years with positive TRAb. PBMC-derived RNA was used for the TCR library. Source: peripheral blood mononuclear cells (PBMCs), taken when the disease was refractory, from a patient treated with antithyroid drugs. These receptors were collected from a female donor with Graves disease.

The rearrangement joins TRBV5-1 to TRBJ1-1; D is unresolved. CDR3 length: 15 amino acids. In germline, CDR1 is SGHRS, CDR2 YFSETQ. The V and J ends lost 0 bases and 6 bases respectively, with 15 bases between them. CDR3 bases: TGCGCCAGCAGCTTGGATATGCCGGACTCATCTGAAGCTTTCTTT. It specifies CASSLDMPDSSEAFF.

On this clonotype: One end of the junction varies from germline; a read error may be responsible. This chain connects TRBV12-3 or TRBV12-4 to TRBJ1-1; 9 bases are a match to TRBD1. This CDR3 region has 13 residues. The CDR3 spells CASRQGAWTGAFF. The CDR3 nucleotides are TGTGCCAGCAGACAGGGGGCCTGGACTGGAGCTTTCTTT.

The V and J genes are TRBV3-1 and TRBJ1-1; D unresolved. CDR1 and CDR2 (germline): LGHDT, YNNKEL (reference sequence). This CDR3 has 13 residues. V was pared by 5 bases and J by 4 bases, with 11 bases between. The CDR3 DNA reads TGTGCCAGCAGCTTCGGGGTGAGCACTGAAGCTTTCTTT. Its protein is CASSFGVSTEAFF.

This chain uses TRBV20-1 with TRBJ2-2; D is ambiguous. Germline-derived CDR1 and CDR2 are DFQATT and SNEGSKA (reference sequence). Deletions cut 1 base from V and 3 bases from J, with 9 bases between. This CDR3 region has 14 residues. This CDR3 reads CSARGGFYTGELFF. In nucleotides, the CDR3 is TGCAGTGCTAGAGGGGGATTTTACACCGGGGAGCTGTTTTTT.

The chain is built from TRBV27 and TRBJ2-7, with D perhaps matching TRBD1 (5 bases). Germline CDR1 MNHEY, CDR2 SMNVEV (reference sequence). Trimming left V 8 bases short and J 3 bases short, with 14 bases between. This CDR3 has 13 amino acids. The CDR3 DNA reads TGTGCCAGCGGGATGGGGCAGGACTACGAGCAGTACTTC. Translated: CASGMGQDYEQYF.

This clonotype was found many times. V and J are TRBV24-1 and TRBJ1-5, with a weak D call TRBD1 (6 bases). From germline, CDR1 is KGHDR and CDR2 SFDVKD. The CDR3 runs to 15 residues. Between the trimmed V and J ends, which lost 6 bases and 1 base, there was a span of 12 bases. The CDR3: CATSRGGTSNQPQHF. The CDR3 coding sequence is TGTGCCACCAGTCGGGGGGGCACGAGCAATCAGCCCCAGCATTTT.

CDR3 loop: CSVEESVQEGYEQYF. CDR3 in DNA: TGCAGCGTTGAAGAATCAGTTCAAGAGGGCTACGAGCAGTACTTC. J is TRBJ2-7 and V is TRBV29-1, with a weak D call TRBD2 (5 bases). The germline CDR1 and CDR2 sequences are SQVTM and ANQGSEA. CDR3 length equals 15 residues. V gave up 0 bases and J gave up 3 bases, with 15 bases separating them.

The rearrangement uses TRBV19 and TRBJ1-1; TRBD1 is a possible D gene (6 bases). This CDR3 contains 13 residues. Germline CDR1 and CDR2: LNHDA and SQIVND (reference sequence). Trimming shortened V by 3 bases and J by 8 bases, and 13 bases separated the two germline ends. The chain's CDR3 is CASSIGGVLEAFF. CDR3 DNA: TGTGCCAGTAGTATTGGGGGCGTCCTGGAAGCTTTCTTT. The entire variable domain, with the rest obtained from reference TRBV19 and TRBJ1-1, is as follows: DGGITQSPKYLFRKEGQNVTLSCEQNLNHDAMYWYRQDPGQGLRLIYYSQIVNDFQKGDIAEGYSVSREKKESFPLTVTSAQKNPTAFYLCASSIGGVLEAFFGQGTRLTVV.

V usage is TRBV29-1 and J usage is TRBJ1-1; TRBD1 matches at 7 bases. The CDR3 length is 13 residues. The J segment lost 3 bases and the V segment lost 8 bases, leaving 9 bases of the junction unmatched. Germline CDR1 and CDR2: SQVTM and ANQGSEA. The CDR3 DNA sequence: TGCAGCTCTACGACAGGGTCGGACACTGAAGCTTTCTTT. Its protein product is CSSTTGSDTEAFF. Variable domain in full (rest from reference TRBV29-1 and TRBJ1-1): SAVISQKPSRDICQRGTSLTIQCQVDSQVTMMFWYRQQPGQSLTLIATANQGSEATYESGFVIDKFPISRPNLTFSTLTVSNMSPEDSSIYLCSSTTGSDTEAFFGQGTRLTVV.

This clonotype has just a few counts. V is TRBV2 and J is TRBJ2-2, with D perhaps TRBD1 (5 bases). The CDR3 has 14 residues. V shed 4 bases and J shed 3 bases, with 9 bases lying between them. The V gene's germline CDR1 is SNHLY and CDR2 FYNNEI. The CDR3, as DNA: TGTGCCAGCAGTGGAGACAGCCACACCGGGGAGCTGTTTTTT. Its protein is CASSGDSHTGELFF.

This clonotype was detected only a few times. The genes are TRBV5-1 and TRBJ1-2, with 8 positions matching TRBD1. The CDR3 has 18 residues. Per germline, CDR1 SGHRS and CDR2 YFSETQ. V was pared by 3 bases and J by 1 base, with 14 bases of the junction left unmatched. CDR3 DNA: TGCGCCAGCAGCTCGAACGAGCGGGACAGGACTATTAACTATGGCTACACCTTC. Translation gives CASSSNERDRTINYGYTF.

This rearrangement joins TRBV19 to TRBJ2-1; 11 bases are shared with TRBD2. Looked up from germline, CDR1 is LNHDA and CDR2 is SQIVND (reference sequence). The V segment lost 10 bases and the J segment 6 bases; nucleotides outside the gene matches: 11. The CDR3 extends over 15 amino acids. CDR3 in DNA: TGTGCCACTCAGAGGGGGACTAGCGGATTCAATGAGCAGTTCTTC. Protein sequence: CATQRGTSGFNEQFF.

This clonotype has only a few counts. This chain uses TRBV19 with TRBJ2-2; no definite D call. V dropped 7 bases and J dropped 5 bases, with 8 bases sitting between them. The germline V gene encodes CDR1 LNHDA and CDR2 SQIVND (reference sequence). CDR3 size: 12 residues. DNA of the CDR3: TGTGCCAGTACATTGAGAACCGGGGAGCTGTTTTTT. The encoded protein is CASTLRTGELFF.

This rearrangement joins TRBV29-1 to TRBJ2-7, with 8 positions matching TRBD1. Unmatched junction bases numbered 7, after V lost 1 base and J lost 2 bases. CDR3 length equals 15 residues. CDR1 and CDR2 from the germline V gene are SQVTM and ANQGSEA. The CDR3 nucleotides are TGCAGCGTTGAAGGTCACGGGACAGGAGCCTACGAGCAGTACTTC. As protein: CSVEGHGTGAYEQYF.

The sample holds many counts of this clonotype. V usage is TRBV2 and J usage is TRBJ2-7; TRBD2 aligns across 13 bases. With V trimmed by 6 bases and J by 5 bases, 10 bases remained unmatched. CDR1 and CDR2 (germline): SNHLY, FYNNEI. The CDR3 has 16 amino acids. CDR3 loop: CASSGTSGRESNEQYF. The CDR3 region has the DNA TGTGCCAGCAGCGGCACTAGCGGGAGGGAGTCCAACGAGCAGTACTTC. Looking up the rest from reference TRBV2 and TRBJ2-7 gives the full variable domain: EPEVTQTPSHQVTQMGQEVILRCVPISNHLYFYWYRQILGQKVEFLVSFYNNEISEKSEIFDDQFSVERPDGSNFTLKIRSTKLEDSAMYFCASSGTSGRESNEQYFGPGTRLTVT.